This note documents a single T cell receptor beta chain sequence. The antigen it recognizes is unknown. There are no base qualities to consult, and no much larger clone falls within one base. This sample is drawn from a study of beta chain features in type 1 diabetes (dated by TCRdb to about 2018). Background for the entire study: No differences in mean age, gender distribution, total cell number or subset yield were found between patients and healthy donors. A total of around 110,000,000 sorted cells were examined across all samples, and RNA yield correlated strongly with the number of cells per subset. The study compared TCRB repertoires of sorted circulating CD4+ T cell subsets between recently diagnosed type 1 diabetes patients and matched healthy donors. Regulatory and stem cell-like memory subsets were obtained from only 8 patients and roughly eight healthy donors, while naive and central memory subsets were obtained from all 28 donors.

The paper's findings and limits, for the study overall: HLA sub-analyses involved small numbers of individuals, so any influence of HLA type on TCRB rearrangement remained unresolved. Type 1 diabetes patients showed a moderate but significant shortening of TCRB CDR3 length in all four CD4+ subsets. Patients with type 1 diabetes made fewer insertions and deleted more nucleotides at VDJ recombination sites, implying thymic rearrangement abnormalities. Because cDNA rather than genomic DNA was sequenced, highly expressing activated cells could have been over-represented, although no difference in activation and CD3 levels was found between groups. Naive, central memory and regulatory TCRB repertoires appeared more similar among patients than among healthy donors. Shorter templates might be favored by PCR, yet because patient and control samples were amplified and corrected together, any such skew would affect both groups equally.

From each donor, a single peripheral blood sample of 100 to 150 mL on average was drawn into heparinised tubes. Naive, central memory, regulatory and stem cell-like memory CD4+ T cells were sorted on a BD FACSAria II using a panel including CD45RO, CCR7, CD25, CD127, CD95 and CD27. Every sorted population had a purity above 95%. Right away, PBMCs were isolated by Lymphoprep density gradient centrifugation and were stained directly, with no culture step. So that batch effects would be minimized, each experiment stained and sorted samples in pairs, pairing one healthy donor with one patient. As encoded in the germline V gene, CDR1 is MNHNS while CDR2 is SASEGT. The CDR3 sequence holds 14 residues, the cysteine and phenylalanine included. Only the CDR3 DNA is retained, 42 bases long and in frame from the first base. V is reduced by 0 bases and J by 13 bases, leaving a spacing of 16 bases between them.

The High Capacity cDNA Reverse Transcription Kit was used to reverse transcribe all of the isolated RNA, meaning that expressed TCRB transcripts were what got sequenced. Naive, central memory and regulatory T cell samples underwent deep immunoSEQ sequencing, averaging about 3.57 million total reads per sample. Sorted cells were lysed in RLT buffer and RNA was extracted with DNase-treated RNeasy Micro or Mini kits, depending on cell number. To prevent cross-contamination, each cell subset was processed individually, whereas patient and healthy donor samples were processed jointly. TCRB sequences were amplified from cDNA with the immunoSEQ multiplex PCR, producing 87-bp fragments spanning the CDR3 region. Amplicons were sequenced on the Illumina HiSeq platform. In the source study's methods: Synthetic template baselines were used to correct PCR bias computationally, reads within Hamming distance 2 were collapsed, and singletons that could not be merged were discarded. By aligning reads against IMGT, V, D and J genes, CDR3 length, and insertions or deletions at six rearrangement sites were assigned. Within each subset, clonotype counts were normalized to sorted cell number, after which true diversity and Gini coefficients were computed with the tcR R package. The overlap coefficient, calculated on TCRB nucleotide sequences, was used to quantify repertoire sharing. Out-of-frame TCRB sequences from naive cells were analyzed to stand in for the pre-selection repertoire. TCRdb's version of the immuneACCESS table is confined to in-frame rearrangements and falls short of the full clone set. An unresolved V gene accounts for under half of the shortfall where checked; the remainder is of unknown origin. V and J calls and clone size are copied from that table; D and trimming were computed from the DNA. Present in this sample are about 650,000 clones, 9.5% to 15% of which were seen just once. More than 0.095% of the sample rests with the top ten.

Sequencing was done on a sample of naive CD4+ T cells from blood. The sample's cell subset or site label is to be understood as: true naive CD4+ T cells. The sequence derives from a man aged 25-40 years with type 1 diabetes. The chain was built from TRBV6-1 and TRBJ2-1; the D gene identity is not certain. CDR3 reads: CASSEAVVAARQFF. The bases read TGTGCCAGCAGTGAAGCGGTGGTGGCAGCCCGCCAGTTCTTC.